These 18 T cell receptor beta chains share one sample of origin, sequenced in a study of identical twins. MiXCR was run by TCRdb on the 5' RACE reads, yielding one entry per CDR3 protein. The table records just under 650,000 distinct CDR3 sequences, less than 9% of them present only once. This sample was shared with a second study, whose subject was yellow fever vaccine responses in identical twins.

The sample consisted of PBMCs. These TCRs come from a woman between 18 and 29 years old in good health.

The rearrangement links TRBV18 to TRBJ1-1; D is unclear. Trimming took 3 bases from V and 0 from J, leaving 8 bases between them. Germline V CDR1 and CDR2: KGHSH, LQKENI. This CDR3 contains 14 residues. CDR3 nucleotide sequence: TGTGCCAGCTCACCGGCCGAGATGAACACTGAAGCTTTCTTT. Its protein is CASSPAEMNTEAFF.

The V call is TRBV20-1, the J call TRBJ2-1, with a possible D match to TRBD2 (6 bases). Germline values: CDR1 DFQATT, CDR2 SNEGSKA (reference sequence). This CDR3 is built from 15 residues. The CDR3 bases are TGCAGCACCGTTCGGGGAGGATTGACGGGGAATGAGCAGTTCTTC. This sequence encodes CSTVRGGLTGNEQFF.

The table lists this clonotype with many counts. V usage is TRBV10-3 and J usage is TRBJ2-1, with D unresolved. Germline V gene sequence: CDR1 ENHRY, CDR2 SYGVKD. The V and J ends lost 9 bases and 5 bases respectively, with 5 bases between them. The CDR3 is 10 residues long. The CDR3 sequence: CAMHDNEQFF. CDR3 bases: TGTGCCATGCACGACAATGAGCAGTTCTTC.

Many counts were recorded for this clonotype. The chain links TRBV28 to TRBJ2-7; the D call may be TRBD1 or TRBD2 (7 bases each). V was shortened by 6 bases and J by 0 bases, with 15 bases between the two germline ends. CDR1 is MDHEN and CDR2 is SYDVKM in the germline V gene. The CDR3 spans 15 residues. The CDR3 region has the DNA TGTGCCAGCAGGGGAGGGACAGCTTTCTCCTACGAGCAGTACGTC. It is translated as CASRGGTAFSYEQYV.

This clonotype was observed a handful of times. The chain recombines TRBV7-2 with TRBJ2-1, with D tentatively TRBD1 or TRBD2 (5 bases each). The length of the CDR3 is 14 residues. Germline values: CDR1 SGHTA, CDR2 FQGNSA. The V end was cut by 8 bases, the J end by 6 bases, with 17 bases between. The CDR3 nucleotides are TGTGCCAGCGGGACGACCTGGATAGGCAATGAGCAGTTCTTC. As protein: CASGTTWIGNEQFF.

This clonotype was detected only a few times. The rearrangement joins TRBV4-1 to TRBJ1-4; D is possibly TRBD1 (5 bases). V lost 4 bases, J lost 5 bases, and 14 bases lay in between. CDR1 MGHRA and CDR2 YSYEKL come from the germline V gene. The CDR3 extends over 15 amino acids. CDR3 coding DNA: TGCGCCAGCAGCCTAACCCCGGACAAAAATGAAAAACTGTTTTTT. Protein sequence: CASSLTPDKNEKLFF.

V is TRBV3-1 and J is TRBJ1-3, with D unclear. V shed 1 base and J shed 0 bases, with 7 bases lying between them. The CDR3 runs to 15 residues. Germline values: CDR1 LGHDT, CDR2 YNNKEL (reference sequence). This chain's CDR3 is CASSQGQHSGNTIYF. CDR3 coding DNA: TGTGCCAGCAGCCAAGGGCAGCACTCTGGAAACACCATATATTTT.

This clonotype appeared a few times. The chain employs TRBV11-2 and TRBJ2-3; possible D gene TRBD1, 6 bases. Germline V gene lookup returns CDR1 SGHAT and CDR2 FQNNGV. The V gene lost 4 bases and the J gene lost 5 bases, with 7 bases spanning the gap. This CDR3 has 12 amino acids. CDR3 nucleotides: TGTGCCAGCAGCTACAGGGAAGATACGCAGTATTTT. It codes for CASSYREDTQYF.

This clonotype was detected ten times or more. This chain joins TRBV5-6 and TRBJ1-1; no definite D call. Germline V gene data show CDR1 as SGHDT and CDR2 as YYEEEE. The CDR3 has 12 residues. Trimming cost V 3 bases and J 2 bases, with 5 bases left between them. DNA for the CDR3: TGTGCCAGCAGCTCACCCAACACTGAAGCTTTCTTT. Its translation is CASSSPNTEAFF.

This clonotype was detected many times. The CDR3 sequence is CATRQGFSIGIQPQHF. The CDR3 bases are TGTGCCACTCGCCAGGGGTTCTCCATAGGGATTCAGCCCCAGCATTTT. The chain recombines TRBV15 with TRBJ1-5, with a tentative D call TRBD1 (6 bases). Deletions cut 9 bases from V and 6 bases from J, with 24 bases between. This CDR3 has 16 residues. CDR1 and CDR2 (germline): LNHNV, YYDKDF (reference sequence).

V usage is TRBV10-3 and J usage is TRBJ1-6; D unclear. The germline CDR1 and CDR2 sequences are ENHRY and SYGVKD. CDR3 length: 16 amino acids. Between the trimmed V and J ends, which lost 4 bases and 0 bases, there was a span of 10 bases. The CDR3 is CAISGEQSSYNSPLHF. For the CDR3, the DNA is TGTGCCATCAGTGGTGAACAGAGCTCCTATAATTCACCCCTCCACTTT.

This clonotype was counted many times. The chain combines TRBV5-5 with TRBJ1-5; D not certain. Germline assignment: CDR1 SGHKS and CDR2 YYEKEE (reference sequence). Between the trimmed V and J ends, which lost 5 bases and 3 bases, there was a span of 15 bases. The CDR3 extends over 15 amino acids. CDR3 residues: CASRRTDTSNQPQHF. CDR3 nucleotides: TGTGCCAGCAGACGGACCGACACTTCCAATCAGCCCCAGCATTTT.

This clonotype occurred a few times. The genes are TRBV24-1 and TRBJ2-1, with 9 bases fitting TRBD1. The V gene end was trimmed by 0 bases and the J gene end by 5 bases; junction bases not matched to a gene: 7. The CDR3 has 17 residues. Germline loops: CDR1 KGHDR, CDR2 SFDVKD. CDR3 DNA sequence: TGTGCCACCAGTGATTTGCCGGTGGGACAGGGTAACAATGAGCAGTTCTTC. Encoded protein: CATSDLPVGQGNNEQFF.

The J gene is TRBJ2-5, the V gene TRBV5-4, with a weak D call TRBD2 (7 bases). The germline CDR1 and CDR2 sequences are SGHNT and YYREEE (reference sequence). The CDR3 spans 16 residues. V dropped 3 bases and J dropped 5 bases, with 20 bases sitting between them. Written as DNA, the CDR3 is TGTGCCAGCAGCTGGAGGGGGGGCCTGTTGATTGAGACCCAGTACTTC. Encoded protein: CASSWRGGLLIETQYF.

This clonotype was counted a few times. The V and J genes are TRBV28 and TRBJ2-1; tentative D call: TRBD1 (6 bases). V shed 6 bases and J shed 7 bases, with 10 bases lying between them. The CDR3 covers 12 residues. CDR1 is MDHEN, CDR2 SYDVKM, per germline. The CDR3 sequence is CASREQGNEQFF. The DNA for the CDR3 is TGTGCCAGCAGGGAGCAGGGGAATGAGCAGTTCTTC.

The V and J genes are TRBV27 and TRBJ2-3, with TRBD2 identical over 9 bases. The CDR3 has 15 residues. The V segment lost 6 bases and the J segment 4 bases; nucleotides outside the gene matches: 8. CDR1 and CDR2 from the germline V gene are MNHEY and SMNVEV (reference sequence). CDR3 sequence: CASSLSGRVADTQYF. The CDR3 region has the DNA TGTGCCAGCAGCCTTAGCGGGAGAGTAGCAGATACGCAGTATTTT.

The rearrangement uses TRBV24-1 and TRBJ1-2; 10 bases map to TRBD1. Germline CDR1 is KGHDR and CDR2 is SFDVKD. V gave up 4 bases and J gave up 5 bases; unmatched junction bases: 15. CDR3 size: 18 residues. DNA of the CDR3: TGTGCCACCAGTGAGTCCCCGGGACAGGGGCTAAGTAGGTATGGCTACACCTTC. This sequence encodes CATSESPGQGLSRYGYTF.

The V and J genes are TRBV2 and TRBJ2-1, with a weak D call TRBD2 (6 bases). Germline V CDR1 and CDR2: SNHLY, FYNNEI. This CDR3 contains 12 residues. Trimming left V 7 bases short and J 8 bases short, with 12 bases between. CDR3 loop: CASTRGGDEQFF. The CDR3 region has the DNA TGTGCCAGCACCCGAGGCGGGGATGAGCAGTTCTTC.